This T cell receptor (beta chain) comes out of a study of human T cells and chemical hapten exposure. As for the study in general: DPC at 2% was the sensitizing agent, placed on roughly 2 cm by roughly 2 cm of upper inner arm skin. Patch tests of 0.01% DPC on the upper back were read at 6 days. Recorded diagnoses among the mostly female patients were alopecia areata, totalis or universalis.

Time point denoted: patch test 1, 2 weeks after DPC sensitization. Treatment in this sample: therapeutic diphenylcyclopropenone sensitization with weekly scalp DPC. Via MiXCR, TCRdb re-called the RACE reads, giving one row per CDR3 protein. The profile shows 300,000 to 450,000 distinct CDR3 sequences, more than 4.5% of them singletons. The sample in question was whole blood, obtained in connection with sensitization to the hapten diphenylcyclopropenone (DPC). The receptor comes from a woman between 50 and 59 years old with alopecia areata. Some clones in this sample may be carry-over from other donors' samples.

The CDR3 loop reads CASSSRDTGELFF. CDR3 sequence (DNA): TGTGCCAGCAGTTCCCGGGACACCGGGGAGCTGTTTTTT. The chain carries TRBV6-2 or TRBV6-3 and TRBJ2-2; D is unresolved. Germline V gene sequence: CDR1 MNHEY, CDR2 SVGEGT. V lost 4 bases, J lost 3 bases, and 6 bases lay in between. There are 13 residues in the CDR3.